These T cell receptor beta chains were read from a single sample in a study of T cells after yellow fever vaccination. TCRdb redid the calling of the 5' RACE reads with MiXCR, one entry per CDR3 protein. Among under 700,000 distinct CDR3 sequences listed, less than 20% were seen once. This material consisted of PBMCs, taken 5 to 6 days after the first yellow fever vaccination. All receptors derive from a man aged 18 to 29 who received the YFV17D yellow fever vaccine. Each CDR3 is given with its conserved first and last residue. The D gene is left open where the match is weak. A row's size may be missing; if present it is once, few, many or a size class.

v_call	j_call	clone_size	d_call	cdr3_aa	cdr3_nt
TRBV29-1	TRBJ2-2	.	.	CSARGWTVNTGELFF	TGCAGCGCCCGAGGTTGGACAGTGAACACCGGGGAGCTGTTTTTT
TRBV11-2	TRBJ1-1	few	.	CASSLVLKEAFF	TGTGCCAGCAGCTTAGTTCTGAAGGAAGCTTTCTTT
TRBV7-8	TRBJ2-5	few	.	CASSWSTVQETQYF	TGTGCCAGCAGCTGGTCGACGGTACAAGAGACCCAGTACTTC
TRBV6-5	TRBJ1-5	.	.	CASSYPQPGFIGNQPQHF	TGTGCCAGCAGTTACCCCCAGCCCGGCTTTATAGGGAATCAGCCCCAGCATTTT
TRBV7-6	TRBJ1-3	.	.	CASSLGTREGNTIYF	TGTGCCAGCAGCCTGGGGACCCGGGAAGGAAACACCATATATTTT
TRBV24-1	TRBJ2-1	many	.	CATSDRIEGGNEQFF	TGTGCCACCAGTGACCGAATTGAAGGGGGAAATGAGCAGTTCTTC
TRBV2	TRBJ2-3	few	TRBD1	CASSEDRGQGWTDTQYF	TGTGCCAGCAGTGAAGACCGGGGACAGGGGTGGACAGATACGCAGTATTTT
TRBV4-3	TRBJ1-1	.	.	CASSQASPHLNTEAFF	TGCGCCAGCAGCCAAGCAAGCCCACATTTGAACACTGAAGCTTTCTTT
TRBV21-1	TRBJ2-1	many	.	CASSPPGQEQFF	TGTGCCAGCAGTCCCCCGGGACAAGAGCAGTTCTTC
TRBV5-6	TRBJ2-3	.	.	CASTWVGDTQYF	TGTGCCAGCACATGGGTGGGAGATACGCAGTATTTT
TRBV5-1	TRBJ1-2	.	.	CASSLGGKNYGYTF	TGCGCCAGCAGCTTGGGAGGGAAAAACTATGGCTACACCTTC
TRBV7-2	TRBJ2-5	few	.	CASSSGLSETQYF	TGTGCCAGCAGTTCAGGGTTATCAGAGACCCAGTACTTC
TRBV5-6	TRBJ1-2	.	TRBD1	CASSSGTGDIIYGYTF	TGTGCCAGCAGCTCCGGGACAGGGGATATCATCTATGGCTACACCTTC
TRBV5-5	TRBJ2-1	.	.	CASSLWGGEQFF	TGTGCCAGCAGCTTGTGGGGCGGTGAGCAGTTCTTC
TRBV9	TRBJ2-5	.	TRBD1	CASSYSTGTGETQYF	TGTGCCAGCAGCTACTCGACAGGGACCGGCGAGACCCAGTACTTC
TRBV5-4	TRBJ2-5	.	.	CASSLSGPETQYF	TGTGCCAGCAGCTTATCAGGGCCCGAGACCCAGTACTTC